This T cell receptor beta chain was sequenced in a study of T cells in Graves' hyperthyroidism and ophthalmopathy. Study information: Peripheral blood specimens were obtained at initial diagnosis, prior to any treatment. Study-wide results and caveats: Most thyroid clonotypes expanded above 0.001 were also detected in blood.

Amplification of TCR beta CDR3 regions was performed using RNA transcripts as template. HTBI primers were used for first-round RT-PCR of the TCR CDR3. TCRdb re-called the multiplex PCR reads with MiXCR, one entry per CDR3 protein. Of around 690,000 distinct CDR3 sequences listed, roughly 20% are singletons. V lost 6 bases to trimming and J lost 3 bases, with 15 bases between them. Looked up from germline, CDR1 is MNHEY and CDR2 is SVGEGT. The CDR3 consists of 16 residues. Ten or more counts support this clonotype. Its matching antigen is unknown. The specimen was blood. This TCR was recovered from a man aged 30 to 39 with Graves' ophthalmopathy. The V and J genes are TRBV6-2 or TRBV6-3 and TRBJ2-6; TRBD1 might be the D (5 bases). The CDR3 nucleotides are TGTGCCAGCAGACGGACACCCGGCAGTGGGGCCAACGTCCTGACTTTC. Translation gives CASRRTPGSGANVLTF.